One and the same sample provided the 10 T cell receptor beta chains below, sequenced in a study of blood T cell repertoires in COVID-19. Data came from immunoSEQ multiplex PCR; TCRdb stores just in-frame clones and leaves some out. The sample holds about 200,000 clones, approximately 85% seen once. Sequencing was done on a sample of peripheral blood. The receptors derive from a woman at least 80 years old with acute or convalescent COVID-19.

CDR3 protein: CASSPGFDTEAFF. The CDR3 DNA is TGCGCCAGCAGCCCCGGGTTCGACACTGAAGCTTTCTTT. The V call is TRBV5-1, the J call TRBJ1-1; D is uncertain. V was cut by 4 bases and J by 3 bases, with 10 bases left in between. The CDR3 extends over 13 amino acids. Germline V gene data show CDR1 as SGHRS and CDR2 as YFSETQ.

The J gene is TRBJ2-7, the V gene TRBV27, with 8 bases lining up with TRBD1. Germline values: CDR1 MNHEY, CDR2 SMNVEV (reference sequence). The CDR3 sequence is 15 residues long. Trimming took 5 bases from V and 2 from J; bases not matched to a gene: 8. The CDR3 DNA is TGTGCCAGCAGTCGAGTCGGGACAGGAGCCTACGAGCAGTACTTC. This gives the protein CASSRVGTGAYEQYF.

The rearrangement joins TRBV2 to TRBJ2-7; TRBD2 aligns across 11 bases. Germline lookup yields CDR1 SNHLY and CDR2 FYNNEI. J gave up 5 bases and V 7 bases, and 7 bases lay outside the gene matches. The CDR3 covers 14 residues. The CDR3 sequence is CASILLAGGNEQYF. The CDR3 coding sequence is TGTGCCAGCATCCTTTTAGCGGGAGGGAACGAGCAGTACTTC.

The chain joins TRBV9 to TRBJ2-5; 8 bases match TRBD1. Germline lookup yields CDR1 SGDLS and CDR2 YYNGEE. J gave up 3 bases and V 3 bases, and 25 bases lay outside the gene matches. The CDR3 contains 21 residues. The CDR3 DNA reads TGTGCCAGCAGCGCACGGCCCATCGGGACAGGAGATAACATAGCAAAAGAGACCCAGTACTTC. This codes for CASSARPIGTGDNIAKETQYF.

This clone was observed a few times. This chain links TRBV9 with TRBJ1-1, with 7 bases aligning to TRBD1. CDR1 is SGDLS, CDR2 YYNGEE, per germline. After removal of 3 bases from V and 4 bases from J, the junction contained 9 bases not matched to a gene. The CDR3 contains 15 residues. The CDR3 loop reads CASSAARQGPTEAFF. The CDR3 region has the DNA TGTGCCAGCAGCGCTGCCCGACAGGGTCCCACTGAAGCTTTCTTT.

The CDR3 DNA follows: TGCGCCAGCAGCCAAGTTATGGTAGCGGGCCACGAGCAGTACTTC. Its translation is CASSQVMVAGHEQYF. V is TRBV4-1 and J is TRBJ2-7, with 7 bases fitting TRBD2. CDR1 MGHRA and CDR2 YSYEKL come from the germline V gene. The CDR3 is 15 residues long. V dropped 1 base and J dropped 5; count of bases not matched to a gene: 8.

The chain couples TRBV5-6 to TRBJ1-4, with TRBD1 identical over 7 bases. Losses at the gene ends were 5 bases for V and 8 bases for J; bases not matched to a gene: 12. In germline, CDR1 is SGHDT, CDR2 YYEEEE. This CDR3 spans 15 amino acids. CDR3: CASRARGSAREKLFF. CDR3 in DNA: TGTGCCAGCAGGGCCAGGGGGTCAGCTCGGGAAAAACTGTTTTTT.

The rearrangement uses TRBV27 and TRBJ1-1; the match to TRBD1 covers 7 bases. Trimming took 5 bases from V and 0 from J; bases not matched to a gene: 6. Germline CDR1 MNHEY, CDR2 SMNVEV (reference sequence). The CDR3 consists of 15 residues. The CDR3 bases are TGTGCCAGCAGTCTACGACAGGGTATGAACACTGAAGCTTTCTTT. It specifies CASSLRQGMNTEAFF.

The V and J genes are TRBV19 and TRBJ2-7; 9 bases align to TRBD1. This CDR3 region has 13 residues. The V and J ends lost 10 bases and 6 bases, in that order; junction bases with no gene match: 10. In germline, CDR1 is LNHDA, CDR2 SQIVND (reference sequence). The CDR3 DNA reads TGTGCCACCGCTTCCGGGACAGGGCCCGAGCAGTACTTC. Translated, it gives CATASGTGPEQYF.

This sequence joins TRBV7-3 and TRBJ1-5; D perhaps matches TRBD1 (5 bases). The V and J ends lost 1 base and 4 bases respectively, with 11 bases between them. CDR1 and CDR2 (germline): SGHTA, FQGTGA. The CDR3 totals 15 residues. The CDR3 region has the DNA TGTGCCAGCAGCTTAAGGTCAGGGAATAATCAGCCCCAGCATTTT. Its translation: CASSLRSGNNQPQHF. Using reference TRBV7-3 and TRBJ1-5 for the parts outside the CDR3, the full variable domain is GAGVSQTPSNKVTEKGKYVELRCDPISGHTALYWYRQSLGQGPEFLIYFQGTGAADDSGLPNDRFFAVRPEGSVSTLKIQRTERGDSAVYLCASSLRSGNNQPQHFGDGTRLSIL.